This TCR beta chain was documented in a study of Graves' ophthalmopathy and Graves' hyperthyroidism. Across the study: Peripheral blood sampling occurred at initial diagnosis, before any treatment. Study-level points and caveats: Most clonotypes expanded in thyroid above 0.001 frequency were present in blood too.

From RNA, the CDR3 regions of TCR beta chains were amplified and sequenced. The first-round RT-PCR employed HTBI primers together with the Qiagen OneStep RT-PCR kit. A multiplex PCR was then performed as the second round. TCRdb passed the multiplex PCR reads through MiXCR, listing each CDR3 protein once. The data contain just over 600,000 distinct CDR3 sequences, about 20% of them singletons. In regard to this clonotype: Its cognate antigen is unknown.

With V trimmed by 4 bases and J by 7 bases, 6 bases remained unmatched. Germline lookup yields CDR1 MDHEN and CDR2 SYDVKM. There are 14 residues in the CDR3. Other autoimmune diseases, uncontrolled infections, pregnancy and lactation each led to patient exclusion. The PBMCs had their origin in approximately 10 ml of fresh peripheral blood. V is TRBV28 and J is TRBJ1-2; 10 bases align to TRBD1. The receptor was isolated from a woman younger than 35 with stable Graves' hyperthyroidism. Some clones in this sample may be carry-over from other donors' samples. The source material was peripheral blood. CDR3 coding DNA: TGTGCCAGCAGTTCCGGGACAGGGGTCAGTGGCTACACCTTC. Translating gives CASSSGTGVSGYTF.